In its sample, the clone carrying this T cell receptor (beta chain) was seen once. Treatment defined: roughly 19 received Ad26.COV2.S at low or high dose, single or two shots; 5 received placebo; per-sample allocation not given. Vaccine and placebo recipients were sampled on day 63 after the first injection. Germline lookup yields CDR1 SGHDT and CDR2 YYEEEE. The CDR3 runs to 14 residues. Trimming cost V 0 bases and J 5 bases; bases outside gene matches: 3. These data originate in a study of Ad26.COV2.S vaccination and SARS-CoV-2 variants. Repertoires were generated with immunoSEQ multiplex PCR, while TCRdb's copy carries only in-frame clones and drops some. The table has around 300,000 clones, roughly 90% seen once.

The sample was peripheral blood, taken in a trial of Ad26.COV2.S vaccine versus placebo. The clonotype comes from a person between 18 and 65 years old who received the Ad26.COV2.S COVID-19 vaccine or a placebo. The V and J genes are TRBV5-6 and TRBJ2-5; 8 nucleotides match TRBD1. CDR3 sequence (DNA): TGTGCCAGCAGCTTGGACAGGGGGGACGAGACCCAGTACTTC. Translated: CASSLDRGDETQYF.